Listed below are T cell receptor beta chains from one sample, sequenced in a study of blood T cell repertoires in COVID-19. Repertoires were generated with immunoSEQ multiplex PCR, while TCRdb's copy carries only in-frame clones and drops some. The sample contains 70,000 to 95,000 clones, roughly nine tenths of which appear only once. Source material: peripheral blood. The source of these receptors is a man in his fifties with COVID-19, enrolled during active disease. Both conserved end residues are part of each CDR3. The D gene is left open where the match is weak. Clone sizes are given selectively: once, few, many, or a class where the clone is expanded.

J gene,D gene,clone size,V gene,CDR3 protein,CDR3 DNA
TRBJ1-2,TRBD1,.,TRBV30,CAWRPGTGVNYGYTF,TGTGCCTGGAGACCCGGGACAGGGGTTAACTATGGCTACACCTTC
TRBJ2-1,TRBD2,.,TRBV7-3,CASSLSSGGEQFF,TGTGCCAGCAGCTTAAGCTCGGGGGGTGAGCAGTTCTTC
TRBJ1-2,.,.,TRBV15,CATSRDRGYGYTF,TGTGCCACCAGCAGAGATCGCGGCTATGGCTACACCTTC
TRBJ1-5,.,.,TRBV6-5,CASSYSRVAGPQHF,TGTGCCAGCAGTTACTCGCGGGTAGCAGGGCCCCAGCATTTT
TRBJ1-1,.,.,TRBV19,CASSSLGHMNTEAFF,TGTGCCAGTAGTTCCCTCGGACATATGAACACTGAAGCTTTCTTT
TRBJ2-7,TRBD1,.,TRBV5-1,CASSLTGAGYEQYF,TGCGCCAGCAGCTTAACAGGGGCCGGCTACGAGCAGTACTTC
TRBJ1-3,.,.,TRBV11-2,CASSYTDSSGNTIYF,TGTGCCAGCAGTTATACAGACAGCTCTGGAAACACCATATATTTT
TRBJ2-3,TRBD2,.,TRBV6-6,CASSPLDPAGGTDTQYF,TGTGCCAGCAGTCCCCTCGATCCAGCGGGGGGCACAGATACGCAGTATTTT
TRBJ2-7,.,.,TRBV12-3/TRBV12-4,CASSFTGFHEQYF,TGTGCCAGCAGTTTTACAGGGTTCCACGAGCAGTACTTC
TRBJ2-7,.,.,TRBV5-4,CASSWAARGSEQYF,TGTGCCAGCAGCTGGGCGGCGCGGGGCTCCGAGCAGTACTTC
TRBJ2-5,TRBD2,.,TRBV11-3,CASSLGSASGNQETQYF,TGTGCCAGCAGCTTAGGTTCGGCTAGCGGGAACCAAGAGACCCAGTACTTC
TRBJ1-2,.,.,TRBV2,CASSEVAAWGYTF,TGTGCCAGCAGTGAAGTAGCTGCATGGGGCTACACCTTC
TRBJ1-1,TRBD1,.,TRBV19,CASSYSGGRGAFF,TGTGCCAGTAGCTACTCAGGGGGCCGCGGTGCTTTCTTT
TRBJ2-3,TRBD2,.,TRBV19,CASSLRGGTSGGGSTDTQYF,TGTGCCAGTAGTCTGCGCGGGGGGACTAGCGGGGGCGGAAGCACAGATACGCAGTATTTT
TRBJ2-7,TRBD1,.,TRBV6-2/TRBV6-3,CASSYTGGYEQYF,TGTGCCAGCAGTTACACAGGGGGTTACGAGCAGTACTTC
TRBJ2-5,TRBD2,.,TRBV5-1,CASSLVSSLETGGETQYF,TGCGCCAGCAGCTTGGTGTCCTCCTTGGAGACGGGGGGTGAGACCCAGTACTTC
TRBJ2-7,TRBD1,.,TRBV18,CASSPGQGFYEQYF,TGTGCCAGCTCACCAGGACAGGGTTTCTACGAGCAGTACTTC
TRBJ1-6,.,.,TRBV27,CASSLTMDSNNSPLHF,TGTGCCAGCAGTCTTACGATGGACAGTAATAATTCACCCCTCCACTTT
TRBJ2-2,.,.,TRBV5-6,CASSKGVISAGELFF,TGTGCCAGCAGCAAGGGGGTGATCTCGGCCGGGGAGCTGTTTTTT
TRBJ2-7,.,once,TRBV11-1,CASSGGDGVEQYF,TGTGCCAGCTCTGGAGGGGATGGGGTCGAGCAGTACTTC
TRBJ2-1,TRBD1,once,TRBV23-1,CASSRGDSVYNEQFF,TGCGCCAGCAGTCGAGGGGACAGTGTTTACAATGAGCAGTTCTTC
TRBJ1-5,TRBD1,.,TRBV19,CATRGSNQPQHF,TGTGCCACCAGGGGGAGCAATCAGCCCCAGCATTTT
TRBJ1-2,.,.,TRBV4-1,CASSQRGNYGYTF,TGCGCCAGCAGCCAGCGGGGAAACTATGGCTACACCTTC
TRBJ2-7,TRBD1,few,TRBV7-9,CASSFGQGRVGEQYF,TGTGCCAGCAGCTTTGGACAGGGACGAGTGGGCGAGCAGTACTTC
TRBJ1-4,.,.,TRBV18,CASSPIGREEKLFF,TGTGCCAGCTCACCAATTGGTAGGGAGGAAAAACTGTTTTTT
TRBJ2-1,TRBD1,.,TRBV10-2,CASSRQGDNEQFF,TGCGCCAGCAGTAGACAGGGGGACAATGAGCAGTTCTTC
TRBJ1-4,TRBD1,.,TRBV10-2,CASSPGGRMATNEKLFF,TGCGCCAGCAGTCCAGGGGGCCGTATGGCAACTAATGAAAAACTGTTTTTT
TRBJ2-5,TRBD2,.,TRBV13,CASSKERGGRETQYF,TGTGCCAGCAGCAAAGAGCGGGGGGGCCGAGAGACCCAGTACTTC
TRBJ2-7,TRBD1,.,TRBV19,CASSTTGTGLFYEQYF,TGTGCCAGTAGTACGACCGGGACAGGGTTGTTCTACGAGCAGTACTTC
TRBJ2-2,.,once,TRBV24-1,CATSDLLDSGTKNTGELFF,TGTGCCACCAGTGATTTGCTGGACTCCGGGACAAAGAACACCGGGGAGCTGTTTTTT
TRBJ2-1,.,.,TRBV9,CASSPPAGASFDEQFF,TGTGCCAGCAGCCCACCTGCGGGGGCCTCCTTTGATGAGCAGTTCTTC
TRBJ1-3,.,.,TRBV19,CASRTGSGNTIYF,TGTGCCTCTCGAACAGGGAGTGGAAACACCATATATTTT
TRBJ2-2,.,.,TRBV15,CATRFRGPGELFF,TGTGCCACCAGGTTCCGTGGGCCCGGGGAGCTGTTTTTT
TRBJ1-2,.,.,TRBV28,CASSFLGGGGYTF,TGTGCCAGCAGTTTCCTGGGGGGGGGTGGCTACACCTTC
TRBJ2-1,TRBD2,.,TRBV19,CASSKGRAGGLNEQFF,TGTGCCAGTAGTAAGGGTAGAGCGGGGGGCCTGAATGAGCAGTTCTTC
TRBJ2-2,.,.,TRBV11-2,CASSPALTGTGELFF,TGTGCCAGCAGCCCGGCCCTGACGGGCACCGGGGAGCTGTTTTTT
TRBJ1-6,TRBD1,once,TRBV5-1,CASSARQGAQSSPLHF,TGCGCCAGCAGCGCCCGACAGGGGGCGCAGTCTTCACCCCTCCACTTT
TRBJ1-6,.,.,TRBV27,CASSLVDSNSPLHF,TGTGCCAGCAGTCTAGTTGACAGTAATTCACCCCTCCACTTT
TRBJ2-7,TRBD2,.,TRBV6-5,CASSYAGGSYEQYF,TGTGCCAGCAGTTACGCGGGGGGCTCCTACGAGCAGTACTTC
TRBJ2-1,.,.,TRBV7-3,CASSLQPSRGEQFF,TGTGCCAGCAGCTTACAACCAAGCAGGGGTGAGCAGTTCTTC
TRBJ1-2,.,.,TRBV21-1,CAVQTGAVYGYTF,TGTGCCGTACAGACAGGGGCCGTCTATGGCTACACCTTC
TRBJ2-3,TRBD1,.,TRBV24-1,CATSDGQGVGDTQYF,TGTGCCACCAGTGACGGACAGGGGGTTGGAGATACGCAGTATTTT
TRBJ1-1,.,.,TRBV29-1,CSVRPTEDTEAFF,TGCAGCGTTCGACCCACGGAGGACACTGAAGCTTTCTTT
TRBJ1-3,.,.,TRBV28,CASSSPGGSGNTIYF,TGTGCCAGCAGTTCCCCGGGGGGCAGTGGAAACACCATATATTTT
TRBJ2-3,TRBD2,.,TRBV5-8,CASSDGLAGRTDTQYF,TGTGCCAGCAGCGATGGACTAGCCGGGCGGACAGATACGCAGTATTTT
TRBJ2-7,TRBD1,.,TRBV5-1,CASSSWTGGPYEQYF,TGCGCCAGCAGCAGCTGGACAGGGGGCCCCTACGAGCAGTACTTC
TRBJ1-5,TRBD1,.,TRBV27,CASSPGTGQKPQHF,TGTGCCAGCAGTCCCGGGACAGGCCAGAAGCCCCAGCATTTT
TRBJ1-2,.,.,TRBV5-4,CASSLGGRGGYTF,TGTGCCAGCAGCTTGGGAGGCAGGGGAGGCTACACCTTC
TRBJ1-4,.,.,TRBV18,CASSFSGGDEKLFF,TGTGCCAGCTCTTTTAGCGGCGGAGATGAAAAACTGTTTTTT
TRBJ2-1,TRBD2,.,TRBV6-5,CASSPGLAVGEQFF,TGTGCCAGCAGTCCCGGACTAGCGGTAGGTGAGCAGTTCTTC